These 10 T cell receptor beta chains were all obtained from the same sample, sequenced in a study of shared clonotypes between healthy human individuals. Repertoires were generated with immunoSEQ multiplex PCR, while TCRdb's copy carries only in-frame clones and drops some. This sample has over 400,000 clones; around 85% occur once, and the top ten carry approximately 12%. The sequenced sample consisted of PBMCs. The receptors were gathered from a woman aged 40 to 49 in good health. Some clones in this sample may be carry-over from other donors' samples.

This clone was observed once. The chain uses TRBV6-5 and TRBJ2-5; D might be TRBD1 or TRBD2, each matching 5 bases. The V gene's germline CDR1 is MNHEY and CDR2 SVGAGI. With 6 bases removed from V and 2 bases from J, the gap between germline ends came to 10 bases. The CDR3 extends over 13 amino acids. The CDR3 reads CASRGRGQETQYF. The CDR3 DNA follows: TGTGCCAGCAGGGGGCGAGGGCAAGAGACCCAGTACTTC.

This clone was seen once. With a far larger clone one base away, a read error is the likely cause. V gene TRBV25-1 combines with J gene TRBJ1-2, with TRBD1 matching 7 bases. This CDR3 has 13 amino acids. CDR1 is MGHDK and CDR2 is SYGVNS in the germline V gene. CDR3 loop: CTSRAGGRYGYTF. The CDR3 nucleotides are TGTACCAGCAGGGCAGGGGGTCGCTATGGCTACACCTTC.

The chain combines TRBV19 with TRBJ1-5, with TRBD1 identical over 9 bases. Germline V gives CDR1 LNHDA, CDR2 SQIVND (reference sequence). Trimming took 4 bases from V and 4 from J; bases not matched to a gene: 5. CDR3 length: 15 residues. The DNA for the CDR3 is TGTGCCAGTAGTAACGCCGGGACAGGGAATCAGCCCCAGCATTTT. Residues: CASSNAGTGNQPQHF. Variable domain in full (rest from reference TRBV19 and TRBJ1-5): DGGITQSPKYLFRKEGQNVTLSCEQNLNHDAMYWYRQDPGQGLRLIYYSQIVNDFQKGDIAEGYSVSREKKESFPLTVTSAQKNPTAFYLCASSNAGTGNQPQHFGDGTRLSIL.

This clone has ten or more counts. Other DNA sequences in this specimen translate into the identical CDR3. The J gene is TRBJ2-7, the V gene TRBV30; 13 bases align to TRBD2. The CDR3 extends over 15 amino acids. V was clipped by 4 bases and J by 5 bases; unmatched bases: 8. Germline V gives CDR1 GTSNPN, CDR2 SVGIG (reference sequence). CDR3 residues: CAWTSGLAGEDEQYF. CDR3 nucleotide sequence: TGTGCCTGGACCAGTGGACTAGCGGGAGAGGACGAGCAGTACTTC.

This sequence joins TRBV5-6 and TRBJ2-1; 11 bases agree with TRBD2. The length of the CDR3 is 16 residues. Germline V gives CDR1 SGHDT, CDR2 YYEEEE. Losses at the gene ends were 3 bases for V and 2 bases for J; bases not matched to a gene: 4. CDR3 loop: CASSSGTSGPYNEQFF. The CDR3 DNA reads TGTGCCAGCAGCTCCGGGACTAGCGGACCCTACAATGAGCAGTTCTTC.

The rearrangement uses TRBV2 and TRBJ2-7, with D possibly being TRBD1 or TRBD2 (6 bases each). The V and J ends lost 2 bases and 3 bases respectively, with 11 bases between them. This CDR3 contains 14 residues. The germline V gene has CDR1 SNHLY and CDR2 FYNNEI. The CDR3 sequence is CASSELQGGYEQYF. CDR3 coding DNA: TGTGCCAGCAGTGAATTACAGGGAGGCTACGAGCAGTACTTC.

This rearrangement joins TRBV29-1 to TRBJ2-1, with 9 bases matching TRBD1. J was trimmed by 0 bases and V by 6 bases; bases with no gene match: 0. Germline CDR1 is SQVTM and CDR2 is ANQGSEA. The CDR3 length is 13 residues. Here the CDR3 reads CSVDRGSYNEQFF. DNA of the CDR3: TGCAGCGTGGACAGGGGCTCCTACAATGAGCAGTTCTTC.

As regards this clone: With a much larger clone just one base away, this may be a read error. The same CDR3 arises from other DNA sequences in this sample as well. The chain carries TRBV5-4 and TRBJ2-3; the match to TRBD1 covers 9 bases. This CDR3 region has 15 residues. Germline CDR1 and CDR2: SGHNT and YYREEE (reference sequence). Germline trimming cut 0 bases from V and 8 bases from J; bases unmatched to any gene: 7. The CDR3 reads CASSLGTGVGSTQYF. In DNA form, the CDR3 reads TGTGCCAGCAGCTTGGGGACAGGGGTCGGTAGTACGCAGTATTTT.

The chain joins TRBV5-4 to TRBJ2-1; 7 nucleotides line up with TRBD2. This CDR3 has 17 residues. Germline V gene lookup returns CDR1 SGHNT and CDR2 YYREEE (reference sequence). Trimming took 4 bases from V and 5 from J; bases not matched to a gene: 15. CDR3 region: CASSPNLGGSHHNEQFF. The CDR3 bases are TGTGCCAGCAGCCCTAACTTGGGGGGGTCCCACCACAATGAGCAGTTCTTC.

As for this clone: It is likely a read error: a sequence one base away is far more abundant. This sample also contains other DNA sequences that code for the same CDR3. This sequence joins TRBV5-4 and TRBJ1-1; 9 nucleotides line up with TRBD1. Germline V gene sequence: CDR1 SGHNT, CDR2 YYREEE (reference sequence). The CDR3 is made up of 16 amino acids. As DNA, the CDR3 is TGTGCAAGCAGCTGGGGGACAGGGCCCTTGAACACTGAAGCTTTCTTT. Amino acid sequence: CASSWGTGPLNTEAFF.